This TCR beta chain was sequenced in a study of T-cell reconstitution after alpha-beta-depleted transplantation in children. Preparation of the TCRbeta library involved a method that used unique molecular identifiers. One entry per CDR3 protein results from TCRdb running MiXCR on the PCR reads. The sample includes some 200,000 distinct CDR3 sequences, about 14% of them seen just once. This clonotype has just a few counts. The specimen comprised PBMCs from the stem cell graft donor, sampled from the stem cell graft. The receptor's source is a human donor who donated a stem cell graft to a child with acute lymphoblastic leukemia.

In DNA form, the CDR3 reads TGCGCCAGCAGCCGGTCCCTAGCTGCAGATACGCAGTATTTT. It is translated as CASSRSLAADTQYF. The chain joins TRBV5-1 to TRBJ2-3; TRBD2 is a possible D gene (5 bases). The CDR3 consists of 14 residues. CDR1 is SGHRS and CDR2 is YFSETQ in the germline V gene. Trimming pared 4 bases from V and 4 bases from J, leaving 13 bases between.